This T cell receptor (beta chain) was obtained from a study of shared clonotypes between healthy human individuals. Study-wide context: A few men and a couple of women, aged 18 to 49, were donors. General study findings and limits: The expectation was that sequencing depth would affect clonotype sharing among donors.

On this clone itself: What it binds is not known.

Per the germline V gene, CDR1 is SGHRS and CDR2 is YFSETQ. V was pared by 0 bases and J by 8 bases, with 11 bases between. This CDR3 spans 13 amino acids. As originally analysed: Junction-only sequences without quality scores came from ImmunoSEQ, so filtering differed. Assay: immunoSEQ multiplex PCR; the TCRdb copy retains only in-frame clones and omits some. V, J and clone size are taken as reported in that table, and D and trimming were inferred from the DNA itself. Here the sample spans 800,000 to 1,200,000 clones, 70% to 80% being singletons. This clonotype originated in a man aged 18 to 29 in good health. Some clones in this sample may be carry-over from other donors' samples. Sequencing was carried out using memory CD4+ T cells from PBMCs. The subset here: CD45RA-negative fraction. This rearrangement joins TRBV5-1 to TRBJ1-2; no clear D gene. This CDR3 is CASSLAGWEGYTF. In nucleotides, the CDR3 is TGCGCCAGCAGCTTGGCCGGTTGGGAAGGCTACACCTTC.